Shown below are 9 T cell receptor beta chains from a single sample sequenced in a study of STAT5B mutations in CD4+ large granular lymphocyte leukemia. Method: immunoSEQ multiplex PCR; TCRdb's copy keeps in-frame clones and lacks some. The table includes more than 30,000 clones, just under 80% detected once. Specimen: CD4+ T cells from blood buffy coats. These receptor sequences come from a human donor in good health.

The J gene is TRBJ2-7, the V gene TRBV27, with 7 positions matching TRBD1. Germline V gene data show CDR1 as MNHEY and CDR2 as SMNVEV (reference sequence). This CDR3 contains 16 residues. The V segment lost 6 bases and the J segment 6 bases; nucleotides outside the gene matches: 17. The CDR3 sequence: CASRHGQSTGQGEQYF. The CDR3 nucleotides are TGTGCCAGCAGACATGGGCAATCGACAGGGCAGGGCGAGCAGTACTTC.

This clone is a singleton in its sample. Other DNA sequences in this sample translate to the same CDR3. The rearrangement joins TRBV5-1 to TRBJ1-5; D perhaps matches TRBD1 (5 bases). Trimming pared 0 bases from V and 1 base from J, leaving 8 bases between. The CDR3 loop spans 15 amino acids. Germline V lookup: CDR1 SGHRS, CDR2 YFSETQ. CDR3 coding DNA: TGCGCCAGCAGCTTGGAAGGGGTAAGCAATCAGCCCCAGCATTTT. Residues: CASSLEGVSNQPQHF. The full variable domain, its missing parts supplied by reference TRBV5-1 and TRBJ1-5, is KAGVTQTPRYLIKTRGQQVTLSCSPISGHRSVSWYQQTPGQGLQFLFEYFSETQRNKGNFPGRFSGRQFSNSRSEMNVSTLELGDSALYLCASSLEGVSNQPQHFGDGTRLSIL.

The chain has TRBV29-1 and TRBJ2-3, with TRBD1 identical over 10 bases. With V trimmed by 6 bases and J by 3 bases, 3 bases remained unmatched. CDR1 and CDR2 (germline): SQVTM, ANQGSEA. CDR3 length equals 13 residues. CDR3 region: CSVRDRGTDTQYF. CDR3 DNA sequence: TGCAGCGTCAGGGACAGGGGAACAGATACGCAGTATTTT.

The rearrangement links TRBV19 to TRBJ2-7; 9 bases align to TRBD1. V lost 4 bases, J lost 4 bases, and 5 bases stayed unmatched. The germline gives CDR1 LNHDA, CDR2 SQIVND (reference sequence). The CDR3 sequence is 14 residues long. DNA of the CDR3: TGTGCCAGTAGTACCTTCGGACAGGGGTACGAGCAGTACTTC. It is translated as CASSTFGQGYEQYF.

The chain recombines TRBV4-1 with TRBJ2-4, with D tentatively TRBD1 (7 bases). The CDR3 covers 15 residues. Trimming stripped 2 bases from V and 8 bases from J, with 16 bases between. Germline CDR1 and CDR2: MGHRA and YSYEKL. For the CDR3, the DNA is TGCGCCAGCAGCCAATCGGGACAGAGGGGGGACATTCAGTACTTC. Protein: CASSQSGQRGDIQYF.

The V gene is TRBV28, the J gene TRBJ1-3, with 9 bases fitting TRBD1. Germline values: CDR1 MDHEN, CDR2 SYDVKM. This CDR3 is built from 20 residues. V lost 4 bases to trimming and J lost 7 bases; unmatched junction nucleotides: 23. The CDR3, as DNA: TGTGCCAGCAGTTCAGGGTCGGGACAGGGTTTTGCCTTGGTGTTGAACACCATATATTTT. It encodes CASSSGSGQGFALVLNTIYF.

Here the CDR3 DNA reads TGTGCCAGCAGTGTAGCGGAGAGCTACTACAATGAGCAGTTCTTC. Protein: CASSVAESYYNEQFF. This rearrangement joins TRBV2 to TRBJ2-1; TRBD2 might be the D (6 bases). The CDR3 is made up of 15 amino acids. Germline V gives CDR1 SNHLY, CDR2 FYNNEI. The V gene lost 4 bases and the J gene lost 3 bases, with 13 bases spanning the gap.

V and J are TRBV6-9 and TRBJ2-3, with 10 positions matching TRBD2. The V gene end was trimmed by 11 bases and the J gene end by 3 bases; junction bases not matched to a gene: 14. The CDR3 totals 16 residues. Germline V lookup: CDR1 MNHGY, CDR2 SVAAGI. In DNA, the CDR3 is TGTGCCGGCGACAGGACTAGCGGAAAGGGGACAGATACGCAGTATTTT. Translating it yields CAGDRTSGKGTDTQYF.

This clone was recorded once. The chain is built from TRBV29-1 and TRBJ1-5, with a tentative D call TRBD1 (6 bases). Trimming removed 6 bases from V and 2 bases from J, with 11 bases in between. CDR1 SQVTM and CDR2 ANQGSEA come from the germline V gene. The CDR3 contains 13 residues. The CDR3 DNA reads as TGCAGCGTATCAGGGGCGGGCAATCAGCCCCAGCATTTT. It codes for CSVSGAGNQPQHF.